These T cell receptor beta chains were read from a single sample in a study of T cells in Graves' hyperthyroidism and ophthalmopathy. MiXCR, run by TCRdb on the multiplex PCR reads, gives a single entry per CDR3 protein. In the table there are hundreds of thousands of distinct CDR3 sequences, 14% of which are singletons. The source material was blood. Source of these receptors: a woman under 30 with Graves' hyperthyroidism. The CDR3 runs from the conserved cysteine through the conserved F or W. Fields, in order: V gene, J gene, clone size, D gene, CDR3 DNA, CDR3 protein. A D gene is named only where the DNA matches it firmly. A row's size may be missing; if present it is once, few, many or a size class.

>TRBV7-2|TRBJ2-1|few|TRBD2
TGTGCCAGCAGCACCCCGTCAACTAGCGGGACCTCGCACTCCTACAATGAGCAGTTCTTC
CASSTPSTSGTSHSYNEQFF
>TRBV7-9|TRBJ2-7|many|.
TGTGCCAGCAGCTCATTACAGGGAACAGCGCAGTACTTC
CASSSLQGTAQYF
>TRBV2|TRBJ1-2|.|.
TGTGCCAGCAGGTTCAGGGGAGCGGGTGGCTACACCTTC
CASRFRGAGGYTF
>TRBV7-6|TRBJ1-5|few|.
TGTGCCAGCAGCTTAACTCTGTCGGGTCAGCCCCAGCATTTT
CASSLTLSGQPQHF
>TRBV25-1|TRBJ1-1|few|.
TGTGCCAGCAGTGAACAGGGTTCTGAAGCTTTCTTT
CASSEQGSEAFF
>TRBV6-1|TRBJ2-7|many|.
TGTGCCAGCAGTCTCACAGATTACGAGCAGTACTTC
CASSLTDYEQYF
>TRBV7-2|TRBJ2-3|many|TRBD2
TGTGCCAGCAGCTCAACTAGCGGGATAGCAGATACGCAGTATTTT
CASSSTSGIADTQYF
>TRBV18|TRBJ1-5|many|.
TGTGCCAGCGCTGCCGGGACGGCTAGCAATCAGCCCCAGCATTTT
CASAAGTASNQPQHF
>TRBV3-1|TRBJ2-5|.|TRBD2
TGTGCCAGCAGCCAAGATAGCGGGACTGAGACCCAGTACTTC
CASSQDSGTETQYF
>TRBV7-8|TRBJ2-5|few|.
TGTGCCAGCAGCTTAGGTATCCAGGGACGAGAGACCCAGTACTTC
CASSLGIQGRETQYF
>TRBV11-2|TRBJ2-5|many|.
TGTGCCAGCAGCTTAGATCTAATGGGACGCGAGACCCAGTACTTC
CASSLDLMGRETQYF
>TRBV6-6|TRBJ2-5|many|.
TGTGCCAGCAGTTACCGTCCCTCCACCGAGACCCAGTACTTC
CASSYRPSTETQYF